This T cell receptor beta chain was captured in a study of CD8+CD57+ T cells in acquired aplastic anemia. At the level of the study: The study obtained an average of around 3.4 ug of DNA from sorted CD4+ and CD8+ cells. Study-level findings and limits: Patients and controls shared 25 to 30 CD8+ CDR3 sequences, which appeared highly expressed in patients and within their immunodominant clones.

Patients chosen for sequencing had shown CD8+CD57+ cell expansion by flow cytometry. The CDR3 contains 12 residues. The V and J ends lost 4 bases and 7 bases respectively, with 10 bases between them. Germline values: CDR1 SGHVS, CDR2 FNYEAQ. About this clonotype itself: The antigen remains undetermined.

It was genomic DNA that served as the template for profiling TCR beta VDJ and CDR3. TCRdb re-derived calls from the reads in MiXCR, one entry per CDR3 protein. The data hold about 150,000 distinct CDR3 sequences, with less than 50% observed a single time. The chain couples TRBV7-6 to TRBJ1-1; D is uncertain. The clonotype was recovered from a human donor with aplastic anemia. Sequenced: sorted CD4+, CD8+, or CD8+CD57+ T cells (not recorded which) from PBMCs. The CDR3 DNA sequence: TGTGCCAGCAGCTCGCAGACGAATGAAGCTTTCTTT. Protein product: CASSSQTNEAFF.